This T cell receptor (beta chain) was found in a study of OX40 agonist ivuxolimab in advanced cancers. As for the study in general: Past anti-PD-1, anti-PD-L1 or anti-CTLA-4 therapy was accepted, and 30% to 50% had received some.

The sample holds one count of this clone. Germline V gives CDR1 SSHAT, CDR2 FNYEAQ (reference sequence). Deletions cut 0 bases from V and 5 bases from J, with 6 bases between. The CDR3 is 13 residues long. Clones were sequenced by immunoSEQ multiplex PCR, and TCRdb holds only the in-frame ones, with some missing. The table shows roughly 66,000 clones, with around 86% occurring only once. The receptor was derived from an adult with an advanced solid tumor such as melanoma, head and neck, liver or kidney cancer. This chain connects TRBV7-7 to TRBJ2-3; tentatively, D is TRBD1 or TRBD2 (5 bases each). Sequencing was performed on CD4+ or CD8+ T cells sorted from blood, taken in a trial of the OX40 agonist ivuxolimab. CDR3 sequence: CASSLAGEDTQYF. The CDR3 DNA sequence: TGTGCCAGCAGCTTAGCGGGGGAAGATACGCAGTATTTT.